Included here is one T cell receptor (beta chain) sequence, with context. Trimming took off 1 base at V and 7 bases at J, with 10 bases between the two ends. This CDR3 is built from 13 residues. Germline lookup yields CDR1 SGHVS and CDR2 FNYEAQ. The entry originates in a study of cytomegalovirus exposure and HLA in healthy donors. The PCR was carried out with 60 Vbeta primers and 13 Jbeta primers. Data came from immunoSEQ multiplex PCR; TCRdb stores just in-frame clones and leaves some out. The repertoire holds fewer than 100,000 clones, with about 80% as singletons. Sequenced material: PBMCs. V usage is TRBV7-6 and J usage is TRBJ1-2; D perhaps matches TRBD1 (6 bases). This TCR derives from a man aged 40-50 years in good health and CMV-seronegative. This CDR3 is CASSLGAGVGYTF. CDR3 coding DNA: TGTGCCAGCAGCTTAGGGGCAGGGGTTGGCTACACCTTC.